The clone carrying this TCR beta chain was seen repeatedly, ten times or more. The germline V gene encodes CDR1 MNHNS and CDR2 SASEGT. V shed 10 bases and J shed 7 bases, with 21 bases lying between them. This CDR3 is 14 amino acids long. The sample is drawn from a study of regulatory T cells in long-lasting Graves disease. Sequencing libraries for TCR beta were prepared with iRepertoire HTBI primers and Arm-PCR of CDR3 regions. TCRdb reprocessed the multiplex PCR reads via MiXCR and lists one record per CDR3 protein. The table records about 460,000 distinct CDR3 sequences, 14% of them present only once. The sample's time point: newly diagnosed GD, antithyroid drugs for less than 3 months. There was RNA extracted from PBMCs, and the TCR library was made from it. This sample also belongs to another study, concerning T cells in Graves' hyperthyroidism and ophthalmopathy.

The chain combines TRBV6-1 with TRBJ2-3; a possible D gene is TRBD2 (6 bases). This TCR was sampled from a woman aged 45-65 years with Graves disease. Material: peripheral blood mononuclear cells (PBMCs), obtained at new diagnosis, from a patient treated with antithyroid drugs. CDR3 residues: CATKSPDYGNTQYF. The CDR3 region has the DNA TGTGCCACCAAAAGCCCGGACTATGGAAATACGCAGTATTTT.